This T cell receptor beta chain was identified during a study of spatial heterogeneity in lung cancer. Study-level results: Expanded alpha and beta TCR counts within tumors tracked tumor mutation counts.

This CDR3 spans 13 amino acids. Trimming stripped 1 base from V and 4 bases from J, with 9 bases between. The germline gives CDR1 SGHRS, CDR2 YFSETQ. In this sample, this clonotype turned up many times. The antigen is unknown. A distinct unique molecular identifier was carried by each TCR cDNA molecule. TCRdb processed the 5' RACE reads anew with MiXCR; each CDR3 protein has one entry. The table records about 16,000 distinct CDR3 sequences, almost 7% of them present only once. Time point indicated: sample taken at primary tumor resection. The chain carries TRBV5-1 and TRBJ2-7, with no clear D. The receptor was derived from a female donor with early-stage non-small cell lung cancer. The sample consisted of lung tumor tissue, taken at surgery. CDR3: CASSLSSLYEQYF. As DNA, the CDR3 is TGCGCCAGCAGCTTGTCCTCGCTATACGAGCAGTACTTC.